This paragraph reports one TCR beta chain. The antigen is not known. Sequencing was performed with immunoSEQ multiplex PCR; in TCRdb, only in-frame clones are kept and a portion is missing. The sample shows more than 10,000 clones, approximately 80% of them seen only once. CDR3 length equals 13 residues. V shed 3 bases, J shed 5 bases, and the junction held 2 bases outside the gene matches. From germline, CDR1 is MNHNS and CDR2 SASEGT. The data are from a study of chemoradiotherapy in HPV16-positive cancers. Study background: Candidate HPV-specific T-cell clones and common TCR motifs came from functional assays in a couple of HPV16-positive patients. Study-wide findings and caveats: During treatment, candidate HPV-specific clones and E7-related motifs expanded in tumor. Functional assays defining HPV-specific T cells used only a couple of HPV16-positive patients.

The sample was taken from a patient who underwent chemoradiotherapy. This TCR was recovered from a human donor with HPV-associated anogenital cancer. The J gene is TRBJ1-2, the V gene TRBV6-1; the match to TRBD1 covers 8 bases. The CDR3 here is CASSETGDYGYTF. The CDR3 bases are TGTGCCAGCAGTGAGACAGGGGATTATGGCTACACCTTC.